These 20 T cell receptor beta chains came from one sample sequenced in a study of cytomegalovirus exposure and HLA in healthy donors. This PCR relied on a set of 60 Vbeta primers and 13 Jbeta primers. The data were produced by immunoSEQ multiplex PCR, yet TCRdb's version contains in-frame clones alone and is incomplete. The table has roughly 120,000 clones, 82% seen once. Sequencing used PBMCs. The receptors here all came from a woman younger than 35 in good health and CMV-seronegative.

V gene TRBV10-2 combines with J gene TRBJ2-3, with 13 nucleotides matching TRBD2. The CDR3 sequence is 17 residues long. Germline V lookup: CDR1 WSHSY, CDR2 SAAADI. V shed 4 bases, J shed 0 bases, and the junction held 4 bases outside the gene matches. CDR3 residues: CASSAGLAGISTDTQYF. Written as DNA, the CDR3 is TGCGCCAGCAGTGCGGGACTAGCGGGAATAAGCACAGATACGCAGTATTTT.

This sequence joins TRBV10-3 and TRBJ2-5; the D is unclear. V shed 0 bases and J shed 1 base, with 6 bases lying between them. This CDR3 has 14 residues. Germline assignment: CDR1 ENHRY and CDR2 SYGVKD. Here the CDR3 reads CAISESTSQETQYF. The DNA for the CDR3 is TGTGCCATCAGTGAGTCCACCAGCCAAGAGACCCAGTACTTC.

The CDR3 sequence: CASSIDRGTESTDTQYF. In DNA form, the CDR3 reads TGTGCCAGTAGTATAGATCGGGGGACAGAGTCCACAGATACGCAGTATTTT. The chain combines TRBV19 with TRBJ2-3; TRBD1 might be the D (7 bases). The ends were cut back, 0 bases at V and 2 bases at J, with 15 bases in the middle. The V gene's germline CDR1 is LNHDA and CDR2 SQIVND (reference sequence). The CDR3 totals 17 residues.

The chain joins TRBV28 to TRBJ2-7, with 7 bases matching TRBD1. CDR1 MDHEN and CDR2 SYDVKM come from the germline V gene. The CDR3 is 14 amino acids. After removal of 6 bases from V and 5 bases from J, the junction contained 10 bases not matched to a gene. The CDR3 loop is CASRVNRGYNEQYF. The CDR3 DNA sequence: TGTGCCAGCAGGGTTAACAGGGGTTACAACGAGCAGTACTTC.

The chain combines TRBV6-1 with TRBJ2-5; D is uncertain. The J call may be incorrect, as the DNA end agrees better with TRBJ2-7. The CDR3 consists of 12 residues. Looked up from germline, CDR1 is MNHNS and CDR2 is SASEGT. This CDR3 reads CASSEFSYEQYF. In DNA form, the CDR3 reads TGTGCCAGCAGTGAATTTTCCTACGAGCAGTACTTC.

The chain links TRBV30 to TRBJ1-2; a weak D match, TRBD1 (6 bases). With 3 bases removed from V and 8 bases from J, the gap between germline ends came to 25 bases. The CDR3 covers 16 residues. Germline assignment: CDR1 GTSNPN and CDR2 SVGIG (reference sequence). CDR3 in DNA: TGTGCCTGGAGGGCCCCTACAGGGATACGAGTGAAGGGCTACACCTTC. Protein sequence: CAWRAPTGIRVKGYTF.

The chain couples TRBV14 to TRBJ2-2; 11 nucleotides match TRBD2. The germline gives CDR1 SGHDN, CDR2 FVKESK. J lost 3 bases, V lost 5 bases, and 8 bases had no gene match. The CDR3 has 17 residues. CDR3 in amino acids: CASSSGTSGLYTGELFF. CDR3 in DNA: TGTGCCAGCAGCTCCGGGACTAGCGGATTGTACACCGGGGAGCTGTTTTTT. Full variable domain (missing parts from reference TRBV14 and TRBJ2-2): EAGVTQFPSHSVIEKGQTVTLRCDPISGHDNLYWYRRVMGKEIKFLLHFVKESKQDESGMPNNRFLAERTGGTYSTLKVQPAELEDSGVYFCASSSGTSGLYTGELFFGEGSRLTVL.

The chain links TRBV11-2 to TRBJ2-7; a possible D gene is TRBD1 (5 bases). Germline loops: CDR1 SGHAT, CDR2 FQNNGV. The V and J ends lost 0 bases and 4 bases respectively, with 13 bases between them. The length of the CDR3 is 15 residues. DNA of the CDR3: TGTGCCAGCAGCTTAGATCTTGGTAGGGGTTACGAGCAGTACTTC. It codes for CASSLDLGRGYEQYF. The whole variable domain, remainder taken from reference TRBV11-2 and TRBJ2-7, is EAGVAQSPRYKIIEKRQSVAFWCNPISGHATLYWYQQILGQGPKLLIQFQNNGVVDDSQLPKDRFSAERLKGVDSTLKIQPAKLEDSAVYLCASSLDLGRGYEQYFGPGTRLTVT.

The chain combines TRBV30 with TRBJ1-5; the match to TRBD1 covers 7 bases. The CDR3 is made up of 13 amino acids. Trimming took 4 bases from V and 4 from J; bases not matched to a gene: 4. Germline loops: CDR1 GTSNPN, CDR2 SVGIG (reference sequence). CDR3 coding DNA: TGTGCCTGGAAAGGGACAGCTAATCAGCCCCAGCATTTT. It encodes CAWKGTANQPQHF.

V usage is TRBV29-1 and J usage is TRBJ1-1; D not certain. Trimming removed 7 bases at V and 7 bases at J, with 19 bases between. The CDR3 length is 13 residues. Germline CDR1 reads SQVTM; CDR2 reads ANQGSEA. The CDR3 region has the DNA TGCAGCGGTGCGTCGCTAAGCGCGCGTGAAGCTTTCTTT. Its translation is CSGASLSAREAFF. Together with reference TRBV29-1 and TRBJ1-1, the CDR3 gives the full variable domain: SAVISQKPSRDICQRGTSLTIQCQVDSQVTMMFWYRQQPGQSLTLIATANQGSEATYESGFVIDKFPISRPNLTFSTLTVSNMSPEDSSIYLCSGASLSAREAFFGQGTRLTVV.

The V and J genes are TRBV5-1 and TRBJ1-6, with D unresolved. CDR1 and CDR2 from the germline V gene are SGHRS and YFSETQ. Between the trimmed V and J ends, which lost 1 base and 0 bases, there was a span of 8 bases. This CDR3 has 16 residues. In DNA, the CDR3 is TGCGCCAGCAGCTTGTTGGGGAGCTCCTATAATTCACCCCTCCACTTT. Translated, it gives CASSLLGSSYNSPLHF.

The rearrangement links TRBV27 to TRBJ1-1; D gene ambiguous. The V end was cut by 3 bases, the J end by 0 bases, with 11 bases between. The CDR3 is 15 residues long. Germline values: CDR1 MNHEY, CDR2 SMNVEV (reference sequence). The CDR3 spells CASSFRVNVNTEAFF. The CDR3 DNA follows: TGTGCCAGCAGTTTTCGGGTAAACGTGAACACTGAAGCTTTCTTT.

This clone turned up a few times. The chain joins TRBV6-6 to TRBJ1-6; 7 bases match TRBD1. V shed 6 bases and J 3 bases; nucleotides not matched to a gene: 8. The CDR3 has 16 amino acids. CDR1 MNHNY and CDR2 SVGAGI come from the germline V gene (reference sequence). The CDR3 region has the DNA TGTGCCAGCAGGACAGGGTCTGGTGGCTATAATTCACCCCTCCACTTT. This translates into CASRTGSGGYNSPLHF.

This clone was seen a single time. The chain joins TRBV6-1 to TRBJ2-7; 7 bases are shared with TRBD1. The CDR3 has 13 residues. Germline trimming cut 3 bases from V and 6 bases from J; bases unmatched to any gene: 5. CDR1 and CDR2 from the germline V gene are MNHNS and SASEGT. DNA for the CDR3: TGTGCCAGCAGTGAGACAGGGCAGGTCGAGCAGTACTTC. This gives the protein CASSETGQVEQYF.

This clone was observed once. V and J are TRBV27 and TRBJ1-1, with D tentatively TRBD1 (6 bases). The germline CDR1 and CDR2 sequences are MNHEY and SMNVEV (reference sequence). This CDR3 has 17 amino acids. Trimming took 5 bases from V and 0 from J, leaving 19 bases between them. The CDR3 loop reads CASSPIRGWKLNTEAFF. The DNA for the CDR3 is TGTGCCAGCAGTCCAATTAGGGGGTGGAAGCTGAACACTGAAGCTTTCTTT.

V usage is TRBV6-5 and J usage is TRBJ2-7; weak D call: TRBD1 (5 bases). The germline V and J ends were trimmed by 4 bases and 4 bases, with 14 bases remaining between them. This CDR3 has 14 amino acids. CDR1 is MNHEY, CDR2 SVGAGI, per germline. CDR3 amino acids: CASSSYDRDYEQYF. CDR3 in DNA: TGTGCCAGCAGTTCCTATGACAGAGATTACGAGCAGTACTTC.

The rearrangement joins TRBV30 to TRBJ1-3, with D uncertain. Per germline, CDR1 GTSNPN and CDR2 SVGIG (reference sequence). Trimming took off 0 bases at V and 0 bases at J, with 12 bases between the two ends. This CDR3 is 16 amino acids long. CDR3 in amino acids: CAWSVGLVGSGNTIYF. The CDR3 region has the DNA TGTGCCTGGAGTGTTGGCCTTGTTGGCTCTGGAAACACCATATATTTT.

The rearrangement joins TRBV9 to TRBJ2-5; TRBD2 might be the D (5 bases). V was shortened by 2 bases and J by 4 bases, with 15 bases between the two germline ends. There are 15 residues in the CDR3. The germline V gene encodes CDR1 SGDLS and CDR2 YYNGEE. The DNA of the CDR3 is TGTGCCAGCAGCGTTAATCTACGGGATCTAGAGACCCAGTACTTC. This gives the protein CASSVNLRDLETQYF.

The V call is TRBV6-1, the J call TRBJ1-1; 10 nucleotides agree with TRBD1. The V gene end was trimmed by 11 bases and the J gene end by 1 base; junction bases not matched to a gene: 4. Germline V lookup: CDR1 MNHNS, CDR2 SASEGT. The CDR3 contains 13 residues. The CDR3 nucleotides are TGTGCCGGTAGGACAGGGGGGAACACTGAAGCTTTCTTT. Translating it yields CAGRTGGNTEAFF.

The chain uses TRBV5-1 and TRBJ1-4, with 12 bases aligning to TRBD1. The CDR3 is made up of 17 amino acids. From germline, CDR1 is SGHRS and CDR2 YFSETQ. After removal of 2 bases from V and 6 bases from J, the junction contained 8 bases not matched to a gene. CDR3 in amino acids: CASSFPGQGAEDEKLFF. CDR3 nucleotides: TGCGCCAGCAGCTTTCCGGGACAGGGGGCGGAGGATGAAAAACTGTTTTTT.